This note documents a single T cell receptor (beta chain) sequence. Its antigen is not identified. TCRB transcripts that were expressed got sequenced, as all of the isolated RNA had been reverse transcribed. Libraries were prepared by immunoSEQ multiplex PCR; TCRdb keeps only in-frame clonotypes and omits some of them. This sample carries approximately 60,000 clones, around 50% of them seen once, and the ten largest clones take around 2.7%. The CDR3 contains 15 residues. From germline, CDR1 is SGHAT and CDR2 FQNNGV. The ends lost 2 bases at V and 4 bases at J; junction bases unmatched: 4. This sample stems from a study of beta chain features in type 1 diabetes. The study, taken as a whole, reports: All four CD4+ subsets of Type 1 diabetes patients contained TCRB CDR3s that were moderately but significantly shorter.

This TCR was sampled from a woman aged 40 to 50 with type 1 diabetes. Sequencing used Tregs from blood. The rearrangement links TRBV11-2 to TRBJ1-1, with 10 positions matching TRBD1. The CDR3 spells CASSLTGQGGTEAFF. The DNA for the CDR3 is TGTGCCAGCAGCTTAACTGGACAGGGGGGCACTGAAGCTTTCTTT.